One sample yielded the 19 T cell receptor beta chains listed below, sequenced in a study of early T cells in non-severe SARS-CoV-2 infection. TCRdb analysed the 5' RACE reads with MiXCR anew, one entry per CDR3 protein. The sample lists 100,000 to 150,000 distinct CDR3 sequences; more than 12% were seen once. Material: whole blood. These TCRs come from an adult who was a healthcare worker with PCR-confirmed SARS-CoV-2 infection or an uninfected control (not recorded which).

The genes are TRBV2 and TRBJ2-1, with 8 bases matching TRBD2. Trimming took 1 base from V and 7 from J; bases not matched to a gene: 6. Germline V gene data show CDR1 as SNHLY and CDR2 as FYNNEI. CDR3 length equals 15 residues. Here the CDR3 reads CASSEVGLATNEQFF. The CDR3 nucleotides are TGTGCCAGCAGTGAAGTAGGACTAGCTACTAATGAGCAGTTCTTC.

V usage is TRBV5-1 and J usage is TRBJ2-3; no reliable D call. CDR3 length equals 15 residues. Between the trimmed V and J ends, which lost 0 bases and 6 bases, there was a span of 14 bases. The germline CDR1 and CDR2 sequences are SGHRS and YFSETQ. In nucleotides, the CDR3 is TGCGCCAGCAGCTTGGGACACCGCGGATCTGATACGCAGTATTTT. Protein product: CASSLGHRGSDTQYF.

This clonotype was found a few times. This chain links TRBV29-1 with TRBJ2-2; perhaps TRBD2 as D (5 bases). The V gene's germline CDR1 is SQVTM and CDR2 ANQGSEA. The CDR3 has 14 residues. The ends were cut back, 7 bases at V and 6 bases at J, with 18 bases in the middle. CDR3 DNA: TGCAGCGGTCTCGGACCTAGCACCCCCGGGGAGCTGTTTTTT. It translates to CSGLGPSTPGELFF.

The sample holds a few counts of this clonotype. The chain links TRBV6-2 or TRBV6-3 to TRBJ2-1; 9 nucleotides line up with TRBD1. This CDR3 comprises 16 residues. J gave up 2 bases and V 9 bases, and 11 bases lay outside the gene matches. CDR1 MNHEY and CDR2 SVGEGT come from the germline V gene. The CDR3 spells CASRSDRGKTYNEQFF. CDR3 bases: TGTGCCAGTAGGTCCGACAGGGGGAAGACCTACAATGAGCAGTTCTTC.

In its sample, this clonotype was seen a few times. The chain combines TRBV7-9 with TRBJ1-6; 9 positions match TRBD1. CDR3 size: 16 residues. With V trimmed by 1 base and J by 5 bases, 3 bases remained unmatched. Per germline, CDR1 SEHNR and CDR2 FQNEAQ (reference sequence). The chain's CDR3 is CASSLGQGVDNSPLHF. The CDR3 region has the DNA TGTGCCAGCAGCTTAGGACAGGGGGTAGATAATTCACCCCTCCACTTT. The full variable domain, with the rest looked up from reference TRBV7-9 and TRBJ1-6, is DTGVSQNPRHKITKRGQNVTFRCDPISEHNRLYWYRQTLGQGPEFLTYFQNEAQLEKSRLLSDRFSAERPKGSFSTLEIQRTEQGDSAMYLCASSLGQGVDNSPLHFGNGTRLTVT.

This clonotype was counted between two and nine times. The chain links TRBV3-1 to TRBJ2-7, with TRBD1 identical over 9 bases. Germline CDR1 reads LGHDT; CDR2 reads YNNKEL (reference sequence). The CDR3 consists of 14 residues. V gave up 1 base and J gave up 3 bases; unmatched junction bases: 1. Here the CDR3 reads CASSQGTGDYEQYF. The CDR3 bases are TGTGCCAGCAGCCAAGGGACAGGGGACTACGAGCAGTACTTC.

The sample holds many counts of this clonotype. The chain couples TRBV7-2 to TRBJ2-1, with D possibly being TRBD2 (5 bases). CDR1 and CDR2 (germline): SGHTA, FQGNSA. The V end lost 2 bases, the J end lost 9 bases, and 17 bases lay between the germline ends. The CDR3 loop spans 15 amino acids. CDR3 nucleotides: TGTGCCAGCAGCTTATTCCGGACTTCCTATGCTGAGCAGTTCTTC. Protein product: CASSLFRTSYAEQFF.

The CDR3 DNA follows: TGTGCCACCGGGACTAGCGGGGGGTACAATGAGCAGTTCTTC. Amino acid sequence: CATGTSGGYNEQFF. The chain uses TRBV6-2 or TRBV6-3 and TRBJ2-1, with 15 bases fitting TRBD2. The germline CDR1 and CDR2 sequences are MNHEY and SVGEGT. Unmatched junction bases numbered 2, after V lost 10 bases and J lost 4 bases. The CDR3 has 14 amino acids.

This clonotype turned up a few times. The CDR3 DNA sequence: TGTGCCAGCAGCCAAGGTTTACCTGGGGCCGGGACACCCCTCCACTTT. Protein product: CASSQGLPGAGTPLHF. V is TRBV14 and J is TRBJ1-6, with D possibly TRBD1 on 5 matching bases. V shed 1 base and J shed 11 bases, with 18 bases lying between them. CDR3 length equals 16 residues. Germline lookup yields CDR1 SGHDN and CDR2 FVKESK.

This clonotype has a handful of counts. The chain couples TRBV2 to TRBJ2-1; D gene ambiguous. CDR1 SNHLY and CDR2 FYNNEI come from the germline V gene. This CDR3 is built from 14 residues. V lost 5 bases and J 4 bases, leaving 12 bases between the germline ends. The CDR3 nucleotides are TGTGCCAGCAGTCCTCGAACTGGTTACAATGAGCAGTTCTTC. Amino acid sequence: CASSPRTGYNEQFF.

This clonotype appeared a few times. The chain couples TRBV10-3 to TRBJ2-2; maybe TRBD1 (8 bases). There are 14 residues in the CDR3. Germline CDR1 reads ENHRY; CDR2 reads SYGVKD. Trimming removed 8 bases from V and 4 bases from J, with 14 bases in between. The CDR3 region is CAIEGGTGTGELFF. CDR3 bases: TGTGCCATCGAGGGGGGGACAGGCACCGGGGAGCTGTTTTTT.

This clonotype occurred a few times. The genes are TRBV3-1 and TRBJ1-2; 8 bases are shared with TRBD1. Unmatched junction bases numbered 8, after V lost 9 bases and J lost 8 bases. The CDR3 extends over 12 amino acids. CDR1 and CDR2 from the germline V gene are LGHDT and YNNKEL (reference sequence). This CDR3 reads CASSGGSGGYTF. CDR3 nucleotides: TGTGCCAGTTCAGGGGGCTCTGGCGGCTACACCTTC.

This clonotype was seen a few times. CDR3 protein: CASSPHLGNEQFF. In DNA form, the CDR3 reads TGTGCCAGCAGCCCACATTTAGGGAATGAGCAGTTCTTC. The genes are TRBV27 and TRBJ2-1; D gene uncertain. The CDR3 totals 13 residues. The V and J ends lost 6 bases and 7 bases respectively, with 13 bases between them. Germline values: CDR1 MNHEY, CDR2 SMNVEV (reference sequence).

The rearrangement joins TRBV29-1 to TRBJ1-1, with D perhaps matching TRBD1 (5 bases). Trimming took off 6 bases at V and 4 bases at J, with 12 bases between the two ends. The length of the CDR3 is 12 residues. Germline V lookup: CDR1 SQVTM, CDR2 ANQGSEA. The CDR3 region is CSVAEGSTEAFF. The DNA of the CDR3 is TGCAGCGTGGCTGAGGGGAGCACTGAAGCTTTCTTT.

The chain couples TRBV12-3 or TRBV12-4 to TRBJ1-1, with D uncertain. This CDR3 is 12 amino acids long. The V gene lost 7 bases and the J gene lost 1 base, with 7 bases spanning the gap. The CDR3 here is CASKSKNTEAFF. The CDR3 region has the DNA TGTGCCAGCAAATCCAAGAACACTGAAGCTTTCTTT.

This sequence joins TRBV12-3 or TRBV12-4 and TRBJ2-3; D unresolved. This CDR3 spans 13 amino acids. V lost 6 bases and J 8 bases, leaving 15 bases between the germline ends. DNA for the CDR3: TGTGCCAGCAGCCGAAGCTCCCCCGGTACGCAGTATTTT. Translating gives CASSRSSPGTQYF.

J is TRBJ2-2 and V is TRBV9; TRBD1 is a possible D gene (6 bases). This CDR3 comprises 13 residues. V shed 2 bases and J shed 6 bases, with 8 bases lying between them. Germline V gives CDR1 SGDLS, CDR2 YYNGEE. CDR3 region: CASSVDRSGELFF. As DNA, the CDR3 is TGTGCCAGCAGCGTCGACAGGTCCGGGGAGCTGTTTTTT.

The sample holds a few counts of this clonotype. The CDR3 loop is CASSLHPGTGASYEQYF. The CDR3 DNA reads as TGCGCCAGCAGCTTACACCCCGGGACAGGGGCGTCCTACGAGCAGTACTTC. The rearrangement joins TRBV5-1 to TRBJ2-7; 10 nucleotides agree with TRBD1. Germline CDR1 reads SGHRS; CDR2 reads YFSETQ. The CDR3 consists of 17 residues. Unmatched junction bases numbered 9, after V lost 2 bases and J lost 1 base.

This clonotype came up a few times. The chain links TRBV5-4 to TRBJ2-3, with a tentative D call TRBD2 (6 bases). Trimming shortened V by 4 bases and J by 2 bases, and 14 bases separated the two germline ends. The CDR3 runs to 15 residues. Per the germline V gene, CDR1 is SGHNT and CDR2 is YYREEE (reference sequence). CDR3 coding DNA: TGTGCCAGCAGCAACCCCGGGACTTCCACAGATACGCAGTATTTT. Translated: CASSNPGTSTDTQYF.